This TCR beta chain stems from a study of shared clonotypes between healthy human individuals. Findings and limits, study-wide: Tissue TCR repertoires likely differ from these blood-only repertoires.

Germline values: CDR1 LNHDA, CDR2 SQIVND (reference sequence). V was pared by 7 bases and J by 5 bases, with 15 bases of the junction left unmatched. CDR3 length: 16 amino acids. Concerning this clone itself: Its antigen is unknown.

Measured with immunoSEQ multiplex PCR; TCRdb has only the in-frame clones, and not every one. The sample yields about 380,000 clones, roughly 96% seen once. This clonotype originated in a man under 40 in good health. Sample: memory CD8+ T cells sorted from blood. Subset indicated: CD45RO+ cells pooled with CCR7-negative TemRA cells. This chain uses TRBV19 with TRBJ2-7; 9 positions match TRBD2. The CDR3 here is CASNGPGVAGDHEQYF. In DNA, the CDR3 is TGTGCCAGTAATGGACCTGGGGTAGCGGGAGACCACGAGCAGTACTTC. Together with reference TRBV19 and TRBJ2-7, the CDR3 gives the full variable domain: DGGITQSPKYLFRKEGQNVTLSCEQNLNHDAMYWYRQDPGQGLRLIYYSQIVNDFQKGDIAEGYSVSREKKESFPLTVTSAQKNPTAFYLCASNGPGVAGDHEQYFGPGTRLTVT.